A selection of T cell receptor beta chains follows, all from one sample in a study of T cell clonotyping in hematopoietic cell transplantation. Clones were sequenced by immunoSEQ multiplex PCR, and TCRdb holds only the in-frame ones, with some missing. The sample carries 5,500 to 6,500 clones, 90% recorded once. The sequences come from peripheral blood mononuclear cells, collected 100 days after allogeneic stem cell transplant. Receptor source: a female patient aged 50-59 years who had an allogeneic stem cell transplant from an unrelated donor, so T cells may come from the graft donor. Some clones in this sample may be carry-over from other donors' samples. Each CDR3 is given with its conserved first and last residue. The D gene is left open where the match is weak. Not all rows give a size; the values are once, few, many and, for expanded clones, a class.

V: TRBV15
size: once
J: TRBJ2-5
D: NA
DNA: TGTGCCACCAGCCCTGACAGGGAGGCCCACGAGACCCAGTACTTC
CDR3: CATSPDREAHETQYF

V: TRBV5-1
size: NA
J: TRBJ1-1
D: NA
DNA: TGCGCCAGCAGCTTGAAGCAGGCCGGGATGAACACTGAAGCTTTCTTT
CDR3: CASSLKQAGMNTEAFF

V: TRBV5-4
size: NA
J: TRBJ2-3
D: TRBD2
DNA: TGTGCCAGCAGCCCGCGGACTAGCACCGCAGATACGCAGTATTTT
CDR3: CASSPRTSTADTQYF

V: TRBV5-1
size: NA
J: TRBJ1-2
D: TRBD1
DNA: TGCGCCAGCACTCAGGGGGGAGCTAACTATGGCTACACCTTC
CDR3: CASTQGGANYGYTF

V: TRBV2
size: large
J: TRBJ2-1
D: NA
DNA: TGTGCCAGCAGTGAAGTGGAGGGGGATGAGCAGTTCTTC
CDR3: CASSEVEGDEQFF

V: TRBV7-2
size: NA
J: TRBJ2-6
D: NA
DNA: TGTGCCAGCAGCTTAAACGCTGGGGCCAACGTCCTGACTTTC
CDR3: CASSLNAGANVLTF

V: TRBV6-5
size: NA
J: TRBJ1-2
D: TRBD1
DNA: TGTGCCAGCAGGCGGTCAGGGGGAGATGGCTACACCTTC
CDR3: CASRRSGGDGYTF

V: TRBV25-1
size: NA
J: TRBJ2-5
D: NA
DNA: TGTGCCACCAGGGACCTAGGGGTGGGAGAGACCCAGTACTTC
CDR3: CATRDLGVGETQYF

V: TRBV27
size: NA
J: TRBJ1-2
D: NA
DNA: TGTGCCAGCAGTCCCAGACGGAGAGCTAACTATGGCTACACCTTC
CDR3: CASSPRRRANYGYTF

V: TRBV4-1
size: NA
J: TRBJ2-2
D: TRBD2
DNA: TGCGCCAGCAGCCAAGATAACCGCGGGGGGGCCGGGGAGCTGTTTTTT
CDR3: CASSQDNRGGAGELFF

V: TRBV11-3
size: few
J: TRBJ2-7
D: NA
DNA: TGTGCCAGCAGCTCGAAGACAGACTCCTACGAGCAGTACTTC
CDR3: CASSSKTDSYEQYF

V: TRBV5-1
size: NA
J: TRBJ2-5
D: TRBD2
DNA: TGCGCCAGCAGCTTGGGACTAGCGGGACAAGAGACCCAGTACTTC
CDR3: CASSLGLAGQETQYF

V: TRBV7-5
size: NA
J: TRBJ2-3
D: NA
DNA: TGTGCCAGAAGCCCTAGCGGGGGTTACACAGATACGCAGTATTTT
CDR3: CARSPSGGYTDTQYF

V: TRBV5-1
size: NA
J: TRBJ2-7
D: NA
DNA: TGCGCCAGCAGCGGGGCTTTAGGTCTTTCCTACGAGCAGTACTTC
CDR3: CASSGALGLSYEQYF

V: TRBV6-1
size: NA
J: TRBJ1-1
D: NA
DNA: TGTGCCAGCAGTGAAGATGGGTGGTCGGTGGGTGGGTTGAACACTGAAGCTTTCTTT
CDR3: CASSEDGWSVGGLNTEAFF

V: TRBV30
size: NA
J: TRBJ2-2
D: TRBD2
DNA: TGTGCCTGGCCGGGGGGGGCCGGGAACACCGGGGAGCTGTTTTTT
CDR3: CAWPGGAGNTGELFF

V: TRBV5-6
size: NA
J: TRBJ2-7
D: NA
DNA: TGTGCCAGCAGTTACGAGGCAGGGGGGTCCTACGAGCAGTACTTC
CDR3: CASSYEAGGSYEQYF

V: TRBV19
size: once
J: TRBJ1-2
D: NA
DNA: TGTGCCAACCCGAGGGGCGGCCGAGTTAACTATGGCTACACCTTC
CDR3: CANPRGGRVNYGYTF

V: TRBV19
size: NA
J: TRBJ1-1
D: NA
DNA: TGTGCCAGTAGTATAGGGAGGGGAGAAGCTTTCTTT
CDR3: CASSIGRGEAFF

V: TRBV29-1
size: NA
J: TRBJ1-2
D: NA
DNA: TGCAGCGTTGAAGATCTAGAGAGGGAGGGCTATGGCTACACCTTC
CDR3: CSVEDLEREGYGYTF

V: TRBV30
size: NA
J: TRBJ2-3
D: NA
DNA: TGTGCCTGGAGTCCAGGGGCGTGGGTAAATACGCAGTATTTT
CDR3: CAWSPGAWVNTQYF

V: TRBV19
size: once
J: TRBJ2-7
D: NA
DNA: TGTGCCAGTAGTATAGAAGGCGACGTCGACTACGAGCAGTACTTC
CDR3: CASSIEGDVDYEQYF

V: TRBV5-8
size: once
J: TRBJ2-7
D: NA
DNA: TGTGCCAGCAGCCTATCTACAGGGAGCCTTATCCGCTACGAGCAGTACTTC
CDR3: CASSLSTGSLIRYEQYF

V: TRBV5-4
size: NA
J: TRBJ2-2
D: TRBD1
DNA: TGTGCCAGCAGCTTACAGGGGGCGCAGTACGGGGAGCTGTTTTTT
CDR3: CASSLQGAQYGELFF

V: TRBV6-1
size: NA
J: TRBJ2-4
D: TRBD2
DNA: TGTGCCAGCAGTGAAAGCGGGACCTCCTGGAGGTACATTCAGTACTTC
CDR3: CASSESGTSWRYIQYF

V: TRBV30
size: NA
J: TRBJ2-7
D: NA
DNA: TGTGCCTGGAGTGTATGGCAGGGCCACGAGCAGTACTTC
CDR3: CAWSVWQGHEQYF

V: TRBV10-3
size: once
J: TRBJ1-1
D: NA
DNA: TGTGCCATCAGTGAGCTAGCTGGGCAGGGCACTGAAGCTTTCTTT
CDR3: CAISELAGQGTEAFF

V: TRBV7-8
size: NA
J: TRBJ1-1
D: NA
DNA: TGTGCCAGCAGCTTAGAGGTGGGAACGAGCTTTCTTTTT
CDR3: CASSLEVGTSFLF

V: TRBV9
size: NA
J: TRBJ2-5
D: NA
DNA: TGTGCCAGCAGCGCCGGGTTGTCAGGTCGGGAGACCCAGTACTTC
CDR3: CASSAGLSGRETQYF

V: TRBV30
size: NA
J: TRBJ1-5
D: TRBD1
DNA: TGTGCCTGGAGTTTGAGACCGGGACAGTTCAATCAGCCCCAGCATTTT
CDR3: CAWSLRPGQFNQPQHF

V: TRBV6-5
size: NA
J: TRBJ1-2
D: NA
DNA: TGTGCCAGCAGTTACCGACTTAACTATGGCTACACCTTC
CDR3: CASSYRLNYGYTF

V: TRBV5-6
size: NA
J: TRBJ1-2
D: NA
DNA: TGTGCCAGCAGCCCAGCAGGGACGGGTAACTATGGCTACACCTTC
CDR3: CASSPAGTGNYGYTF

V: TRBV11-2
size: NA
J: TRBJ1-2
D: NA
DNA: TGTGCCAGCAGCTCCGGAACCCTTCCTAACTATGGCTACACCTTC
CDR3: CASSSGTLPNYGYTF

V: TRBV5-1
size: NA
J: TRBJ2-5
D: TRBD2
DNA: TGCGCCAGCAGCTTGACAGCGGGGCAAGAGACCCAGTACTTC
CDR3: CASSLTAGQETQYF

V: TRBV11-2
size: NA
J: TRBJ1-5
D: NA
DNA: TGTGCCAGCAGCCGAGGGAGCTCAGGCAATCAGCCCCAGCATTTT
CDR3: CASSRGSSGNQPQHF

V: TRBV7-2
size: NA
J: TRBJ1-2
D: NA
DNA: TGTGCCAGCAGCCTGGACCCAAACTATGGCTACACCTTC
CDR3: CASSLDPNYGYTF

V: TRBV5-1
size: NA
J: TRBJ2-1
D: NA
DNA: TGCGCCAGCAGCCCAGGGGAGGTGTCCTACAATGAGCAGTTCTTC
CDR3: CASSPGEVSYNEQFF

V: TRBV11-2
size: NA
J: TRBJ2-7
D: NA
DNA: TGTGCCAGCAGCCCCGAGGCCTACGAGCAGTACTTC
CDR3: CASSPEAYEQYF

V: TRBV10-2
size: NA
J: TRBJ2-7
D: NA
DNA: TGCGCCAGCCTGGGTGTGTTCCGGGACGAGCAGTACTTC
CDR3: CASLGVFRDEQYF

V: TRBV6-5
size: NA
J: TRBJ1-1
D: NA
DNA: TGTGCCAGCATAAGGACGGGGAACACTGAAGCTTTCTTT
CDR3: CASIRTGNTEAFF

V: TRBV30
size: NA
J: TRBJ2-3
D: NA
DNA: TGTGCCTGGAGTGTAGGGGGATCTGGCACAGATACGCAGTATTTT
CDR3: CAWSVGGSGTDTQYF

V: TRBV19
size: NA
J: TRBJ2-1
D: TRBD2
DNA: TGTGCCAGTAGTATAAAGGGCGGGGGGCCCTTGGGTGAGCAGTTCTTC
CDR3: CASSIKGGGPLGEQFF

V: TRBV19
size: NA
J: TRBJ2-7
D: TRBD1
DNA: TGTGCCAGTAGTACCGCCGGGACAGGGGGCGAGCAGTACTTC
CDR3: CASSTAGTGGEQYF

V: TRBV14
size: NA
J: TRBJ2-7
D: NA
DNA: TGTGCCAGCAGCCAATATGGGGGGCTGTACGAGCAGTACTTC
CDR3: CASSQYGGLYEQYF

V: TRBV9
size: large
J: TRBJ1-1
D: NA
DNA: TGTGCCAGCAGCTCCTTGGGGCAGAACACTGAAGCTTTCTTT
CDR3: CASSSLGQNTEAFF

V: TRBV4-2
size: NA
J: TRBJ2-5
D: NA
DNA: TGTGCCAGCAGCCCACGTGGGGGGGCTTACCAAGAGACCCAGTACTTC
CDR3: CASSPRGGAYQETQYF

V: TRBV11-2
size: NA
J: TRBJ2-4
D: NA
DNA: TGTGCCAGCAGCTTAGATCCATCCAAAAACATTCAGTACTTC
CDR3: CASSLDPSKNIQYF

V: TRBV7-2
size: NA
J: TRBJ2-3
D: NA
DNA: TGTGCCAGCAGCTTTTACAGCTCTAGCACAGATACGCAGTATTTT
CDR3: CASSFYSSSTDTQYF

V: TRBV18
size: NA
J: TRBJ1-2
D: NA
DNA: TGTGCCAGCTCACCACCTCAGGGAGCGTTCGGCTATGGCTACACCTTC
CDR3: CASSPPQGAFGYGYTF

V: TRBV6-1
size: NA
J: TRBJ1-2
D: NA
DNA: TGTGCCAGCAGGCCCCCGACTCAACTATATGGCTACACCTTC
CDR3: CASRPPTQLYGYTF

V: TRBV5-1
size: NA
J: TRBJ2-5
D: TRBD2
DNA: TGCGCCAGCAGCCCAGGGACTAGCGGGTACCAAGAGACCCAGTACTTC
CDR3: CASSPGTSGYQETQYF

V: TRBV27
size: NA
J: TRBJ1-5
D: NA
DNA: TGTGCCAGCAGGGTAAATAGCAATCAGCCCCAGCATTTT
CDR3: CASRVNSNQPQHF

V: TRBV7-8
size: NA
J: TRBJ1-5
D: NA
DNA: TGTGCCAGCAGCCTTACAGGGACTCGGAATCAGCCCCAGCATTTT
CDR3: CASSLTGTRNQPQHF

V: TRBV5-1
size: NA
J: TRBJ2-7
D: TRBD2
DNA: TGCGCCAGCAGCCGTACCCTTAGCGGGGGGGAATACGAGCAGTACTTC
CDR3: CASSRTLSGGEYEQYF

V: TRBV6-6
size: few
J: TRBJ1-2
D: TRBD1
DNA: TGTGCCAGCAGTATTTTCTCAGACAGGGAAGAGGGCTACACCTTC
CDR3: CASSIFSDREEGYTF

V: TRBV2
size: NA
J: TRBJ2-5
D: NA
DNA: TGTGCCAGCAGTCCGGGTTCGGCCCAGTACTTC
CDR3: CASSPGSAQYF

V: TRBV19
size: NA
J: TRBJ1-5
D: NA
DNA: TGTGCCAGTAGTATAGAGGTTAGCGGCGGGGGGCTCCAGCATTTT
CDR3: CASSIEVSGGGLQHF

V: TRBV19
size: NA
J: TRBJ1-6
D: NA
DNA: TGTGCCAGTAGTATGGGCCAGGGGACGGCACCCCTCCACTTT
CDR3: CASSMGQGTAPLHF

V: TRBV5-1
size: once
J: TRBJ1-3
D: NA
DNA: TGCGCCAGCAGCTTGGTGCCAGTTACAGAGCCTGGAAACACCATATATTTT
CDR3: CASSLVPVTEPGNTIYF